This T cell receptor (beta chain) was profiled in a study of tumor-infiltrating lymphocytes in primary liver carcinoma. As for the study in general: The number of productive TCRbeta reads per sample ranged from roughly 3.65 to 7.13 million and was similar across tissue types.

The investigators made TCR beta cDNA from 400 to 500 ng total RNA, using a constant-region primer. Libraries covering TCR beta were generated through three nested multiplex PCR rounds (using a slightly modified ARM-PCR). TCRdb analysed the multiplex PCR reads with MiXCR anew, one entry per CDR3 protein. The sample lists tens of thousands of distinct CDR3 sequences, 70% to 80% seen once, with roughly 35% in the top ten. Whole-study findings and limits: Relative to blood, tumors carried a significantly larger fraction of the repertoire in their top 250 clones (p = 0.039).

Co-extracted RNA and DNA came from roughly 21-30 mg of unsorted bulk tissue. Each individual tumor supplied samples from five separate regions. Viable tumor cells exceeded 90% in all tumor samples. Worth noting for this clonotype: Its specificity is unknown. One end of the junction varies from germline; a read error may be responsible.

The sequencing input was liver tumor tissue from sampling region 5. Subset noted: tumor region T5, tumor centre. The TCR sequence derives from a woman younger than 45 with primary liver carcinoma and hepatitis B virus infection.

As DNA, the CDR3 is TGTGCTAGCAGCTTAGAAGGGGTCGATAGGGAAACCCAGTACTTC. Translation: CASSLEGVDRETQYF. The chain couples TRBV7-8 to TRBJ2-5, with a possible D match to TRBD1 (5 bases). CDR3 length equals 15 residues. Germline V gives CDR1 SGHVS, CDR2 FQNEAQ.